These 15 T cell receptor beta chains were all obtained from the same sample, sequenced in a study of molecular identifiers for immune sequencing clone quantification. MiXCR was run by TCRdb on the PCR reads, yielding one entry per CDR3 protein. The repertoire includes a few hundred thousand distinct CDR3 sequences, roughly a fifth of them detected once, and about 0.8% sits in the top ten. Sequencing input: naive CD8+ T cells from blood, with Jurkat cell RNA spiked in. Stated subset: FACS-sorted CD8+CD4-CCR7+CD45RA+ naive T cells. All receptors derive from a human donor in good health. Some libraries in this study had Jurkat cell RNA spiked in.

Of note for this clonotype: A read error may account for a junction end that differs from germline. The gene calls are TRBV9 and TRBJ1-5; TRBD1 agrees at 8 bases. Germline CDR1 reads SGDLS; CDR2 reads YYNGEE. The CDR3 extends over 16 amino acids. The CDR3 DNA reads TGTGCCAGCAGCGTAGATCAGGGGGCTATCTATCAGCCCCAGCGTTTT. As protein: CASSVDQGAIYQPQRF.

In the case of this clonotype: This clone may be a read error of a much larger clone one base away. The final CDR3 position lacks the conserved phenylalanine or tryptophan, pointing to a likely read error. This sequence joins TRBV12-3 or TRBV12-4 and TRBJ2-5, with D possibly being TRBD1 (5 bases). CDR3 length equals 14 residues. V lost 1 base and J lost 2, with 8 bases in between. The CDR3 DNA reads TGTGCCAGCAGTTTAGTTAGACAGCAAGAGACCCAGTACTCC. It codes for CASSLVRQQETQYS.

In its sample, this clonotype was seen many times. This chain links TRBV27 with TRBJ2-3; 9 bases agree with TRBD2. The CDR3 is 16 amino acids. The germline CDR1 and CDR2 sequences are MNHEY and SMNVEV (reference sequence). V lost 0 bases, J lost 3 bases, and 4 bases stayed unmatched. Here the CDR3 reads CASSLSAGGVTDTQYF. The DNA of the CDR3 is TGTGCCAGCAGTTTATCAGCGGGAGGTGTTACAGATACGCAGTATTTT.

As for this clonotype: Sequence at one end of the junction differs from germline and may be a read error. V gene TRBV10-3 combines with J gene TRBJ2-7; a possible D gene is TRBD1 (7 bases). This CDR3 is built from 12 residues. Germline CDR1 and CDR2: ENHRY and SYGVKD. CDR3 sequence reads: CAIGGGTYGQYF. The CDR3 DNA is TGTGCCATCGGAGGGGGCACCTACGGGCAGTACTTC.

With respect to this clonotype: Sequence at one end of the junction differs from germline and may be a read error. The chain couples TRBV7-6 to TRBJ2-7; TRBD2 is a possible D gene (6 bases). Germline V CDR1 and CDR2: SGHVS, FNYEAQ. The CDR3 spans 12 residues. This CDR3 is CACSLGAGEQYF. The CDR3 DNA is TGTGCCTGCAGCTTAGGAGCGGGTGAGCAGTACTTC.

This clonotype was seen a handful of times. At one of its ends the junction is not consistent with the germline gene, which may arise from a read error. The chain joins TRBV5-3 to TRBJ2-7; 7 nucleotides agree with TRBD1. TRBV5-3 is an open reading frame, and its role is uncertain. The CDR3 has 14 residues. The CDR3 region is CASSWGTDSYEQYF. As DNA, the CDR3 is TGTGCCAGCAGCTGGGGGACAGACTCCTACGAGCAGTACTTC.

A word on this clonotype: The junction and the germline gene differ at one end; a read error may be behind it. The chain couples TRBV3-1 to TRBJ2-5, with 7 bases matching TRBD1. The CDR3 spans 15 residues. Germline V gene lookup returns CDR1 LGHDT and CDR2 YNNKEL (reference sequence). The CDR3 loop reads CASRRRPGQQEAQYF. In DNA, the CDR3 is TGTGCCAGCAGACGAAGACCGGGACAGCAAGAGGCCCAGTACTTC.

Of note for this clonotype: A read error may explain this, as a much larger clone is one base away. The rearrangement uses TRBV6-5 and TRBJ2-3; 9 bases line up with TRBD2. The CDR3 sequence is 19 residues long. Germline V gene sequence: CDR1 MNHEY, CDR2 SVGAGI. The CDR3 DNA follows: TGTGCCAGCAGTTACTCGAGGACTAGCGCTAGAATCAGCACAGATATGCAGTATTTT. This gives the protein CASSYSRTSARISTDMQYF.

The chain links TRBV12-3 or TRBV12-4 to TRBJ2-1; 12 bases match TRBD2. The CDR3 extends over 18 amino acids. V lost 4 bases and J lost 8; bases outside the gene matches: 15. The chain's CDR3 is CASSSPPGLAGGPHEQFF. The CDR3 bases are TGTGCCAGCAGTTCCCCACCCGGTCTAGCGGGGGGGCCTCATGAGCAGTTCTTC.

This clonotype was seen ten or more times. The chain employs TRBV9 and TRBJ1-5, with TRBD1 matching 9 bases. Germline V gene data show CDR1 as SGDLS and CDR2 as YYNGEE. With V trimmed by 3 bases and J by 6 bases, 4 bases remained unmatched. The CDR3 covers 14 residues. CDR3 region: CASSATGGSQPQHF. The CDR3 DNA reads TGTGCCAGCAGCGCGACAGGGGGTAGTCAGCCCCAGCATTTT.

In its sample, this clonotype was seen a few times. The chain combines TRBV19 with TRBJ2-2; TRBD2 might be the D (6 bases). CDR1 is LNHDA, CDR2 SQIVND, per germline (reference sequence). The CDR3 has 12 residues. Trimming pared 3 bases from V and 13 bases from J, leaving 12 bases between. The CDR3 coding sequence is TGTGCCAGTAGTATTGGACTACCAAGGCTGTTTTTT. This codes for CASSIGLPRLFF.

This clonotype was picked up many times. The chain couples TRBV29-1 to TRBJ2-2, with 9 positions matching TRBD1. With 4 bases clipped from V and 1 base from J, the junction kept 4 bases outside the gene matches. Per the germline V gene, CDR1 is SQVTM and CDR2 is ANQGSEA. This CDR3 has 15 amino acids. The CDR3 region has the DNA TGCAGCGTTGGGGGGGGACAGGGGAACACCGGGGAGCTGTTTTTT. It yields the protein CSVGGGQGNTGELFF.

This clonotype was counted many times. The chain combines TRBV6-1 with TRBJ2-2; D uncertain. CDR3 length equals 18 residues. The V and J ends lost 2 bases and 1 base respectively, with 17 bases between them. The germline CDR1 and CDR2 sequences are MNHNS and SASEGT. DNA for the CDR3: TGTGCCAGCAGTGAACTCCCCCGGCAGAGAGTGAACACCGGGGAGCTGTTTTTT. Amino acid sequence: CASSELPRQRVNTGELFF.

To note about this clonotype: An end of the junction does not agree with germline; a read error may underlie this. The J gene is TRBJ2-4, the V gene TRBV7-9, with D perhaps TRBD2 (6 bases). Germline CDR1 and CDR2: SEHNR and FQNEAQ (reference sequence). The CDR3 is made up of 14 amino acids. The CDR3 sequence: CASSYGGAKSIQYF. The CDR3 DNA is TGTGCCAGCAGCTACGGAGGGGCCAAAAGCATTCAGTACTTC.

As for this clonotype: This may come from a read error, since a much larger clone is one base off. The chain links TRBV20-1 to TRBJ2-7; 8 nucleotides agree with TRBD2. The length of the CDR3 is 13 residues. Germline V CDR1 and CDR2: DFQATT, SNEGSKA (reference sequence). The junction had 8 bases not matched to a gene; V was cut back by 1 base and J by 9 bases. The CDR3: CSARGLASNGQYF. The CDR3 DNA reads as TGCAGTGCTAGAGGACTAGCGTCTAACGGGCAGTACTTC.